Listed here are 25 T cell receptor beta chains from one sample, sequenced in a study of blood T cell repertoires in COVID-19. Only in-frame clones appear in the TCRdb table, and some are missing; sequencing was by immunoSEQ multiplex PCR. The table includes roughly 220,000 clones, approximately 82% detected once. Sequencing was performed on PBMCs or T cells enriched from blood (not recorded which). These receptors were collected from a man aged 35-49 years who had recovered from COVID-19.

A word on this clone: Other DNA sequences from this sample encode an identical CDR3 as well. This CDR3 reads CASSGGRGDYGYTF. CDR3 DNA: TGTGCCAGCAGTGGGGGCAGGGGGGACTATGGCTACACCTTC. The chain carries TRBV2 and TRBJ1-2, with 7 bases that match TRBD1. Trimming removed 4 bases from V and 3 bases from J; junction bases left unmatched: 5. This CDR3 spans 14 amino acids. Germline CDR1 and CDR2: SNHLY and FYNNEI. Looking up the rest from reference TRBV2 and TRBJ1-2 gives the full variable domain: EPEVTQTPSHQVTQMGQEVILRCVPISNHLYFYWYRQILGQKVEFLVSFYNNEISEKSEIFDDQFSVERPDGSNFTLKIRSTKLEDSAMYFCASSGGRGDYGYTFGSGTRLTVV.

The CDR3 is CAWSLGGGLAGRETQYF. The CDR3 DNA sequence: TGTGCCTGGAGTTTAGGGGGGGGGCTAGCGGGACGCGAGACCCAGTACTTC. V gene TRBV30 combines with J gene TRBJ2-5; 9 bases line up with TRBD2. The V segment lost 2 bases and the J segment 5 bases; nucleotides outside the gene matches: 15. This CDR3 spans 17 amino acids. Germline V CDR1 and CDR2: GTSNPN, SVGIG (reference sequence). The full variable domain, in which reference TRBV30 and TRBJ2-5 provide the parts outside the CDR3, is SQTIHQWPATLVQPVGSPLSLECTVEGTSNPNLYWYRQAAGRGLQLLFYSVGIGQISSEVPQNLSASRPQDRQFILSSKKLLLSDSGFYLCAWSLGGGLAGRETQYFGPGTRLLVL.

About this clone: This sample also contains other DNA sequences that code for the same CDR3. V and J are TRBV18 and TRBJ1-2, with 7 bases identical to TRBD1. Germline assignment: CDR1 KGHSH and CDR2 LQKENI. The CDR3 is made up of 12 amino acids. Unmatched junction bases numbered 1, after V lost 1 base and J lost 8 bases. In DNA, the CDR3 is TGTGCCAGCTCACCACTGGGACAGGGCTACACCTTC. This translates into CASSPLGQGYTF.

The chain has TRBV7-2 and TRBJ2-7; unclear D gene. Germline loops: CDR1 SGHTA, CDR2 FQGNSA. The V gene lost 3 bases and the J gene lost 2 bases, with 17 bases spanning the gap. The CDR3 has 16 amino acids. CDR3 DNA: TGTGCCAGCAGCTTTGTCCCCGAGCCTGCTGCCTACGAGCAGTACTTC. It codes for CASSFVPEPAAYEQYF.

The gene calls are TRBV7-2 and TRBJ1-2, with 9 bases aligning to TRBD1. CDR3 length: 14 residues. The germline V gene encodes CDR1 SGHTA and CDR2 FQGNSA. The ends lost 7 bases at V and 5 bases at J; junction bases unmatched: 8. The CDR3 DNA follows: TGTGCCAGCACCTTGGACAGGGGAGGGTATGGCTACACCTTC. Its translation is CASTLDRGGYGYTF.

The V gene is TRBV18, the J gene TRBJ2-2; D is unresolved. The CDR3 is 14 residues long. The germline gives CDR1 KGHSH, CDR2 LQKENI. Trimming cost V 4 bases and J 0 bases, with 6 bases left between them. The CDR3 sequence: CASSLPTNTGELFF. The CDR3 bases are TGTGCCAGCTCACTTCCTACGAACACCGGGGAGCTGTTTTTT.

This chain joins TRBV4-3 and TRBJ1-6; 7 bases are shared with TRBD1. There are 16 residues in the CDR3. V trimming: 1 base; J trimming: 4 bases; junction bases outside the gene matches: 4. Germline CDR1 LGHNA, CDR2 YSLEER. CDR3 in DNA: TGCGCCAGCAGCCAAGGAGGGGGCCGGTATAATTCACCCCTCCACTTT. The encoded protein is CASSQGGGRYNSPLHF.

The genes are TRBV9 and TRBJ2-2, with 10 positions matching TRBD1. There are 15 residues in the CDR3. Looked up from germline, CDR1 is SGDLS and CDR2 is YYNGEE. After removal of 4 bases from V and 7 bases from J, the junction contained 7 bases not matched to a gene. The CDR3: CASSPPGQGLGELFF. The DNA of the CDR3 is TGTGCCAGCAGCCCCCCGGGACAGGGGCTCGGGGAGCTGTTTTTT.

The chain links TRBV30 to TRBJ1-6; the D gene is possibly TRBD1 (5 bases). This CDR3 region has 18 residues. Germline values: CDR1 GTSNPN, CDR2 SVGIG (reference sequence). Between the trimmed V and J ends, which lost 3 bases and 2 bases, there was a span of 20 bases. CDR3 bases: TGTGCCTGGAGCCGTCCGTGGCAGGGCGGCCCCTATAATTCACCCCTCCACTTT. Translation gives CAWSRPWQGGPYNSPLHF.

This sequence joins TRBV5-1 and TRBJ1-2; 9 nucleotides align to TRBD1. This CDR3 contains 14 residues. Germline V CDR1 and CDR2: SGHRS, YFSETQ. Germline trimming cut 4 bases from V and 8 bases from J; bases unmatched to any gene: 9. The chain's CDR3 is CASSPIGTGSGYTF. CDR3 sequence (DNA): TGCGCCAGCAGCCCAATCGGGACAGGGAGCGGCTACACCTTC. The whole variable domain, filled in from reference TRBV5-1 and TRBJ1-2, reads KAGVTQTPRYLIKTRGQQVTLSCSPISGHRSVSWYQQTPGQGLQFLFEYFSETQRNKGNFPGRFSGRQFSNSRSEMNVSTLELGDSALYLCASSPIGTGSGYTFGSGTRLTVV.

This chain uses TRBV7-3 with TRBJ2-3, with 9 bases identical to TRBD2. After removal of 2 bases from V and 0 bases from J, the junction contained 3 bases not matched to a gene. CDR3 length: 16 amino acids. Germline CDR1 and CDR2: SGHTA and FQGTGA. CDR3 sequence reads: CASSLAAGGSTDTQYF. CDR3 DNA: TGTGCCAGCAGCTTAGCCGCGGGGGGGAGCACAGATACGCAGTATTTT.

This sequence joins TRBV28 and TRBJ2-1; D remains unclear. There are 17 residues in the CDR3. V dropped 6 bases and J dropped 0 bases, with 18 bases sitting between them. Germline lookup yields CDR1 MDHEN and CDR2 SYDVKM. Written as DNA, the CDR3 is TGTGCCAGCAGATTCACCGCCGGGTACCGCTCCTACAATGAGCAGTTCTTC. This codes for CASRFTAGYRSYNEQFF.

The rearrangement links TRBV6-5 to TRBJ1-1; D may be TRBD1 (6 bases). This CDR3 comprises 14 residues. Germline loops: CDR1 MNHEY, CDR2 SVGAGI. Trimming pared 5 bases from V and 4 bases from J, leaving 14 bases between. The CDR3 sequence: CASSIRGIRTEAFF. The CDR3 nucleotides are TGTGCCAGCAGTATCAGGGGCATTCGCACTGAAGCTTTCTTT.

The chain joins TRBV5-4 to TRBJ2-1, with TRBD2 matching 10 bases. CDR1 and CDR2 from the germline V gene are SGHNT and YYREEE (reference sequence). V was pared by 2 bases and J by 11 bases, with 10 bases of the junction left unmatched. This CDR3 spans 15 amino acids. This chain's CDR3 is CASSFSSGSSPQQFF. The CDR3 nucleotides are TGTGCCAGCAGCTTTTCTAGCGGGAGTTCACCGCAGCAGTTCTTC.

J is TRBJ1-1 and V is TRBV10-3; D may be TRBD1 (6 bases). The CDR3 has 13 residues. Germline CDR1 ENHRY, CDR2 SYGVKD. The V gene lost 6 bases and the J gene lost 1 base, with 9 bases spanning the gap. CDR3 protein: CAIRGAGNTEAFF. In DNA form, the CDR3 reads TGTGCCATCAGGGGGGCGGGGAACACTGAAGCTTTCTTT.

The chain links TRBV30 to TRBJ2-1, with D maybe TRBD1 (6 bases). The CDR3 has 13 amino acids. Trimming took off 3 bases at V and 6 bases at J, with 12 bases between the two ends. Germline V CDR1 and CDR2: GTSNPN, SVGIG (reference sequence). The CDR3 coding sequence is TGTGCCTGGAGACTAGGGGGTGGCAATGAGCAGTTCTTC. Its translation: CAWRLGGGNEQFF.

This clone has only a few counts. The chain joins TRBV7-2 to TRBJ2-2; D is unclear. CDR3 length equals 14 residues. Germline V CDR1 and CDR2: SGHTA, FQGNSA. Trimming removed 6 bases at V and 0 bases at J, with 8 bases between. CDR3 nucleotide sequence: TGTGCCAGCAGGATTGAGTCGAACACCGGGGAGCTGTTTTTT. Protein product: CASRIESNTGELFF.

This sequence joins TRBV7-2 and TRBJ1-2; 7 bases are shared with TRBD1. With 5 bases clipped from V and 2 bases from J, the junction kept 11 bases outside the gene matches. Germline V gene lookup returns CDR1 SGHTA and CDR2 FQGNSA. The CDR3 has 16 residues. The CDR3 reads CASSVLQGLRNYGYTF. The DNA for the CDR3 is TGTGCCAGCAGCGTTTTACAGGGGCTGAGGAACTATGGCTACACCTTC.

This clone was observed once. The chain has TRBV1 and TRBJ2-1; the table's D call, TRBD2, has no DNA check behind it. TRBV1 is a pseudogene segment. This CDR3 has 16 residues. CDR3 protein: CTSSHTSGRAGNEQFF. CDR3 DNA: TGCACCAGCAGCCACACCAGCGGGAGGGCCGGGAATGAGCAGTTCTTC.

V gene TRBV9 combines with J gene TRBJ2-1, with D perhaps TRBD2 (6 bases). Trimming cost V 4 bases and J 9 bases, with 11 bases left between them. The germline CDR1 and CDR2 sequences are SGDLS and YYNGEE. This CDR3 has 12 amino acids. The CDR3 DNA sequence: TGTGCCAGCAGCATTAGCGGAATTGAGCAGTTCTTC. This encodes CASSISGIEQFF.

DNA of the CDR3: TGTGCCAGCAGTTTATGGGGACACCACAACACCGGGGAGCTGTTTTTT. Protein product: CASSLWGHHNTGELFF. This chain links TRBV28 with TRBJ2-2, with D perhaps TRBD1 (6 bases). The germline gives CDR1 MDHEN, CDR2 SYDVKM. V dropped 0 bases and J dropped 2 bases, with 10 bases sitting between them. This CDR3 has 16 residues.

The chain recombines TRBV5-1 with TRBJ2-3, with TRBD1 matching 7 bases. CDR1 is SGHRS, CDR2 YFSETQ, per germline. The CDR3 consists of 14 residues. Trimming took 3 bases from V and 2 from J; bases not matched to a gene: 3. CDR3 protein: CASSYTGVTDTQYF. The CDR3, as DNA: TGCGCCAGCAGCTATACAGGGGTCACAGATACGCAGTATTTT.

This rearrangement joins TRBV18 to TRBJ1-2, with 7 bases identical to TRBD1. V was clipped by 5 bases and J by 4 bases; unmatched bases: 10. This CDR3 is built from 15 residues. Looked up from germline, CDR1 is KGHSH and CDR2 is LQKENI. The DNA for the CDR3 is TGTGCCAGCTCAGACTACCGGGACAGTTCCTATGGCTACACCTTC. It encodes CASSDYRDSSYGYTF. Drawing the rest from reference TRBV18 and TRBJ1-2, the complete variable domain is NAGVMQNPRHLVRRRGQEARLRCSPMKGHSHVYWYRQLPEEGLKFMVYLQKENIIDESGMPKERFSAEFPKEGPSILRIQQVVRGDSAAYFCASSDYRDSSYGYTFGSGTRLTVV.

The gene calls are TRBV28 and TRBJ2-3; D possibly corresponds to TRBD2 (7 bases). The CDR3 has 16 residues. With 3 bases removed from V and 5 bases from J, the gap between germline ends came to 18 bases. CDR1 is MDHEN, CDR2 SYDVKM, per germline. CDR3 in DNA: TGTGCCAGCAGTTTTTTCGGGGGGCGGAGGAGAGATACGCAGTATTTT. This translates into CASSFFGGRRRDTQYF.

The chain has TRBV4-3 and TRBJ1-1, with D uncertain. The CDR3 has 13 residues. The germline V gene encodes CDR1 LGHNA and CDR2 YSLEER. Between the trimmed V and J ends, which lost 1 base and 2 bases, there was a span of 5 bases. The CDR3 region is CASSQVRNTEAFF. CDR3 in DNA: TGCGCCAGCAGCCAAGTGAGAAACACTGAAGCTTTCTTT.